One sample yielded the 25 T cell receptor beta chains listed below, sequenced in a study of shared clonotypes between healthy human individuals. Profiled with immunoSEQ multiplex PCR; TCRdb holds only in-frame clones, not every one. Of some 1.5 million clones detected, nearly 99% appear once; the ten largest clones hold approximately 0.44%. Sequencing used naive CD4+ T cells sorted from blood. Noted subset: CD45RA+ positively selected. The receptors originated from a man aged 30 to 45 in good health.

The V gene is TRBV5-1, the J gene TRBJ2-7, with 7 bases aligning to TRBD1. Trimming removed 0 bases from V and 0 bases from J; junction bases left unmatched: 6. Germline CDR1 reads SGHRS; CDR2 reads YFSETQ. The CDR3 covers 16 residues. This CDR3 is CASSLERQGGSYEQYF. As DNA, the CDR3 is TGCGCCAGCAGCTTGGAGAGACAGGGTGGCTCCTACGAGCAGTACTTC.

The chain uses TRBV11-3 and TRBJ2-2; D is unclear. Germline loops: CDR1 SGHNT, CDR2 YENEEA. This CDR3 contains 13 residues. Between the trimmed V and J ends, which lost 1 base and 3 bases, there was a span of 3 bases. In DNA, the CDR3 is TGTGCCAGCAGCTTAGGGGACACCGGGGAGCTGTTTTTT. It translates to CASSLGDTGELFF.

The J gene is TRBJ2-1, the V gene TRBV7-2; D is perhaps TRBD1 or TRBD2 (7 bases each). CDR1 is SGHTA, CDR2 FQGNSA, per germline. Trimming left V 4 bases short and J 9 bases short, with 19 bases between. This CDR3 comprises 15 residues. CDR3 DNA sequence: TGTGCCAGCAGCTCTCGGGCCAGGGGGGAGGGTGAGCAGTTCTTC. Translating gives CASSSRARGEGEQFF.

The J gene is TRBJ1-5, the V gene TRBV6-1; TRBD1 matches 10 bases. The germline CDR1 and CDR2 sequences are MNHNS and SASEGT. The CDR3 totals 18 residues. The V gene end was trimmed by 2 bases and the J gene end by 4 bases; junction bases not matched to a gene: 11. The CDR3 DNA reads TGTGCCAGCAGTGAAAGATGGGGACAGGGGAACTTGAATCAGCCCCAGCATTTT. Protein product: CASSERWGQGNLNQPQHF.

The chain couples TRBV6-4 to TRBJ2-1, with a tentative D call TRBD2 (6 bases). The CDR3 length is 15 residues. Trimming shortened V by 2 bases and J by 2 bases, and 10 bases separated the two germline ends. Germline CDR1 is MRHNA and CDR2 is SNTAGT. CDR3 in amino acids: CASSDGSGAYNEQFF. CDR3 nucleotide sequence: TGTGCCAGCAGTGACGGTAGCGGAGCCTACAATGAGCAGTTCTTC.

CDR3 nucleotides: TGCAGCACCGAGGACAGGGGGTCCCACGAGCAGTACTTC. It is translated as CSTEDRGSHEQYF. This chain joins TRBV29-1 and TRBJ2-7; TRBD1 matches at 10 bases. J gave up 5 bases and V 8 bases, and 9 bases lay outside the gene matches. The CDR3 runs to 13 residues. Germline CDR1 is SQVTM and CDR2 is ANQGSEA.

This chain uses TRBV29-1 with TRBJ1-2; 8 nucleotides agree with TRBD1. The CDR3 loop spans 12 amino acids. Unmatched junction bases numbered 8, after V lost 6 bases and J lost 8 bases. Germline loops: CDR1 SQVTM, CDR2 ANQGSEA. CDR3 sequence reads: CSVATGAGGYTF. The CDR3 region has the DNA TGCAGCGTAGCGACAGGGGCAGGCGGCTACACCTTC. Complete variable domain (other parts from reference TRBV29-1 and TRBJ1-2): SAVISQKPSRDICQRGTSLTIQCQVDSQVTMMFWYRQQPGQSLTLIATANQGSEATYESGFVIDKFPISRPNLTFSTLTVSNMSPEDSSIYLCSVATGAGGYTFGSGTRLTVV.

CDR3 amino acids: CASSIQGAYTEAFF. CDR3 in DNA: TGTGCCAGCAGCATACAGGGGGCATACACTGAAGCTTTCTTT. The chain couples TRBV28 to TRBJ1-1; 9 bases are a match to TRBD1. With 6 bases clipped from V and 3 bases from J, the junction kept 5 bases outside the gene matches. CDR1 and CDR2 (germline): MDHEN, SYDVKM. CDR3 size: 14 residues.

The chain combines TRBV5-1 with TRBJ2-5; TRBD2 matches 8 bases. The CDR3 covers 15 residues. CDR1 and CDR2 (germline): SGHRS, YFSETQ. V dropped 6 bases and J dropped 5; count of bases not matched to a gene: 12. CDR3 nucleotide sequence: TGCGCCAGCACCCCGACTAGCGCGCGGGTGGAGACCCAGTACTTC. This sequence encodes CASTPTSARVETQYF.

This rearrangement joins TRBV28 to TRBJ2-7; D is perhaps TRBD2 (6 bases). V was pared by 8 bases and J by 4 bases, with 12 bases between. The length of the CDR3 is 12 residues. In germline, CDR1 is MDHEN, CDR2 SYDVKM. The CDR3 is CASGGEEYEQYF. The CDR3 nucleotides are TGTGCCAGCGGCGGGGAGGAGTACGAGCAGTACTTC.

The rearrangement joins TRBV28 to TRBJ1-2, with 11 bases aligning to TRBD1. Germline CDR1 MDHEN, CDR2 SYDVKM. With V trimmed by 2 bases and J by 10 bases, 6 bases remained unmatched. This CDR3 is 14 amino acids long. As DNA, the CDR3 is TGTGCCAGCAGTTTAGGGACAGGGGGGTTCGACTACACCTTC. Its translation is CASSLGTGGFDYTF.

The rearrangement uses TRBV6-1 and TRBJ2-7, with D tentatively TRBD1 (5 bases). Germline loops: CDR1 MNHNS, CDR2 SASEGT. CDR3 size: 12 residues. Deletions cut 6 bases from V and 4 bases from J, with 10 bases between. DNA for the CDR3: TGTGCCAGCAGCACAGGATTTTACGAGCAGTACTTC. This codes for CASSTGFYEQYF.

This sequence joins TRBV19 and TRBJ1-5; TRBD1 might be the D (5 bases). The V gene lost 8 bases and the J gene lost 4 bases, with 9 bases spanning the gap. Germline V gene sequence: CDR1 LNHDA, CDR2 SQIVND (reference sequence). The CDR3 has 12 amino acids. Written as DNA, the CDR3 is TGTGCCAGTCACAGGAGGAATCAGCCCCAGCATTTT. Translating it yields CASHRRNQPQHF.

This sequence joins TRBV4-1 and TRBJ2-1; D gene unclear. The ends were cut back, 0 bases at V and 9 bases at J, with 15 bases in the middle. This CDR3 is built from 15 residues. Germline CDR1 and CDR2: MGHRA and YSYEKL. CDR3 loop: CASSQDQLYGFEQFF. The CDR3 coding sequence is TGCGCCAGCAGCCAAGATCAGCTTTATGGCTTTGAGCAGTTCTTC.

This CDR3 reads CASSPPGTYSYNEQFF. For the CDR3, the DNA is TGTGCCAGCAGTCCGCCCGGGACTTACTCCTACAATGAGCAGTTCTTC. The V and J genes are TRBV28 and TRBJ2-1, with D possibly being TRBD2 (6 bases). Trimming removed 5 bases from V and 0 bases from J, with 14 bases in between. This CDR3 contains 16 residues. Germline CDR1 MDHEN, CDR2 SYDVKM.

V is TRBV5-1 and J is TRBJ1-3; D unclear. Between the trimmed V and J ends, which lost 4 bases and 0 bases, there was a span of 11 bases. The CDR3 length is 15 residues. Per germline, CDR1 SGHRS and CDR2 YFSETQ. CDR3 amino acids: CASSPSGSSGNTIYF. The DNA for the CDR3 is TGCGCCAGCAGCCCCTCTGGGAGCTCTGGAAACACCATATATTTT.

Note on this clone: Its ends do not fully match the called genes, so a read error is possible. In nucleotides, the CDR3 is TGTGCCAGCACATCCTCCGAGCAGTACTTC. Its protein is CASTSSEQYF. The chain has TRBV2 and TRBJ2-7, with D unresolved. The germline V gene encodes CDR1 SNHLY and CDR2 FYNNEI. This CDR3 is built from 10 residues.

The V and J genes are TRBV5-1 and TRBJ2-7; no clear D gene. V dropped 6 bases and J dropped 4 bases, with 11 bases sitting between them. This CDR3 region has 12 residues. From germline, CDR1 is SGHRS and CDR2 YFSETQ. CDR3 sequence: CASTDLEYEQYF. Here the CDR3 DNA reads TGCGCCAGCACGGATTTAGAGTACGAGCAGTACTTC.

With respect to this clone: The sample holds other DNA sequences that translate to the same CDR3. This chain links TRBV7-2 with TRBJ2-7, with TRBD2 as a possible D gene (7 bases). Germline V gene sequence: CDR1 SGHTA, CDR2 FQGNSA. This CDR3 is built from 15 residues. Deletions cut 1 base from V and 2 bases from J, with 12 bases between. This CDR3 is CASSLVGGLTYEQYF. The CDR3 nucleotides are TGTGCCAGCAGCTTAGTAGGGGGACTAACCTACGAGCAGTACTTC.

The rearrangement joins TRBV7-3 to TRBJ2-7; 8 bases fit TRBD1. The CDR3 is made up of 14 amino acids. V trimming: 6 bases; J trimming: 2 bases; junction bases outside the gene matches: 6. Per germline, CDR1 SGHTA and CDR2 FQGTGA. In DNA, the CDR3 is TGTGCCAGCAGTCGAGGACAGGGAGCCTACGAGCAGTACTTC. Its protein is CASSRGQGAYEQYF.

Regarding this clone: This specimen includes other DNA sequences encoding the same CDR3. The chain combines TRBV5-4 with TRBJ2-7, with 10 bases identical to TRBD2. CDR3 length: 13 residues. The junction had 3 bases not matched to a gene; V was cut back by 5 bases and J by 4 bases. Germline CDR1 and CDR2: SGHNT and YYREEE (reference sequence). This chain's CDR3 is CASSPGLAYEQYF. In DNA, the CDR3 is TGTGCCAGCAGTCCGGGACTAGCGTACGAGCAGTACTTC. Using reference TRBV5-4 and TRBJ2-7 for the parts outside the CDR3, the full variable domain is ETGVTQSPTHLIKTRGQQVTLRCSSQSGHNTVSWYQQALGQGPQFIFQYYREEENGRGNFPPRFSGLQFPNYSSELNVNALELDDSALYLCASSPGLAYEQYFGPGTRLTVT.

V is TRBV6-5 and J is TRBJ2-1, with 11 bases aligning to TRBD2. The CDR3 is 15 residues long. CDR1 is MNHEY and CDR2 is SVGAGI in the germline V gene. V dropped 2 bases and J dropped 4; count of bases not matched to a gene: 1. The CDR3 sequence is CASSYLAGGYNEQFF. In DNA, the CDR3 is TGTGCCAGCAGTTACCTAGCGGGAGGATACAATGAGCAGTTCTTC.

This chain joins TRBV7-2 and TRBJ2-2; D remains unclear. This CDR3 region has 14 residues. Per the germline V gene, CDR1 is SGHTA and CDR2 is FQGNSA. V gave up 1 base and J gave up 1 base, with 4 bases separating them. CDR3 nucleotides: TGTGCCAGCAGCTTAGATGGGAACACCGGGGAGCTGTTTTTT. Protein product: CASSLDGNTGELFF.

For this clone: Other DNA sequences in the sample encode the same CDR3. The rearrangement uses TRBV29-1 and TRBJ2-3; maybe TRBD2 (5 bases). This CDR3 spans 12 amino acids. Germline V CDR1 and CDR2: SQVTM, ANQGSEA. V was trimmed by 5 bases and J by 0 bases, leaving 6 bases between them. The CDR3 DNA reads TGCAGCGTTTCGGGGAGCACAGATACGCAGTATTTT. It is translated as CSVSGSTDTQYF.

V and J are TRBV19 and TRBJ2-7, with 7 bases that match TRBD1. Germline V CDR1 and CDR2: LNHDA, SQIVND (reference sequence). Trimming removed 3 bases from V and 2 bases from J; junction bases left unmatched: 7. The CDR3 totals 15 residues. The chain's CDR3 is CASSMAGTETYEQYF. Here the CDR3 DNA reads TGTGCCAGTAGTATGGCCGGGACAGAGACCTACGAGCAGTACTTC.